The TCR beta chain under discussion was sequenced for a study of long-term antiretroviral therapy in people with HIV. Points from the study as a whole: HIV repertoires spanned narrower CDR3 length ranges than controls.

Germline V gene lookup returns CDR1 ENHRY and CDR2 SYGVKD. This CDR3 has 15 amino acids. V shed 5 bases, J shed 1 base, and the junction held 4 bases outside the gene matches. One or more pre-ART and two or more post-ART PBMC samples were available from each donor. Concerning this clone: Its antigen remains unknown.

Samples were assayed with immunoSEQ v3.0 at survey level. Per-sample targets for sequencing were roughly 35,000-50,000 T-cell genomes. Here immunoSEQ multiplex PCR was the method, and the copy in TCRdb shows in-frame clones only, minus some. Here the sample spans 45,000 or so clones, about 94% being singletons. This chain joins TRBV10-3 and TRBJ2-2; TRBD2 matches 7 bases. This clonotype was obtained from a man aged 25-40 years with HIV. This specimen was unsorted PBMCs, taken around 9.2 years after starting antiretroviral therapy. The CDR3 here is CAISRERGNTGELFF. CDR3 sequence (DNA): TGTGCCATCAGTAGGGAGCGGGGGAACACCGGGGAGCTGTTTTTT.